This T cell receptor beta chain was recovered during a study of blood T cell repertoires in COVID-19. Clones were sequenced by immunoSEQ multiplex PCR, and TCRdb holds only the in-frame ones, with some missing. In the table there are 130,000 or so clones, roughly 80% of which are singletons. Germline-derived CDR1 and CDR2 are SNHLY and FYNNEI. CDR3 length: 12 residues. V was cut by 8 bases and J by 7 bases, with 12 bases left in between. What was sequenced was PBMCs or T cells enriched from blood (not recorded which). The chain recombines TRBV2 with TRBJ2-1; tentative D call: TRBD2 (6 bases). The source is a man aged 45 to 65 who had recovered from COVID-19. The CDR3 DNA is TGTGCCAGCGAATTCGGGGGAAATGAGCAGTTCTTC. Its translation: CASEFGGNEQFF.